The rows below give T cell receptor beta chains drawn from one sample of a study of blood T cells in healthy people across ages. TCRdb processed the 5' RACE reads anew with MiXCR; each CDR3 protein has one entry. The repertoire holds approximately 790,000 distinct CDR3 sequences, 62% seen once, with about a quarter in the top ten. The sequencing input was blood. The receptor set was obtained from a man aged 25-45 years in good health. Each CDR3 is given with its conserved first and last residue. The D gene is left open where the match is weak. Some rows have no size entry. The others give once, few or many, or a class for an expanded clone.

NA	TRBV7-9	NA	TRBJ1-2	CASSLDPQGGYTF	TGTGCCAGCAGCTTAGACCCTCAGGGGGGCTACACCTTC
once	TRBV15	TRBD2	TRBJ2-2	CATSSRTSGGANTGELFF	TGTGCCACCAGCAGCCGGACTAGCGGGGGCGCGAACACCGGGGAGCTGTTTTTT
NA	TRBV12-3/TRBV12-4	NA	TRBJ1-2	CASSLKGANYGYTF	TGTGCCAGCAGTTTAAAGGGGGCTAACTATGGCTACACCTTC
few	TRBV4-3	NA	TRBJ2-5	CASSQDGQVPETQYF	TGCGCCAGCAGCCAAGATGGGCAGGTACCAGAGACCCAGTACTTC
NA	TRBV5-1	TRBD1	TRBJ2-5	CASSGKTGGYETQYF	TGCGCCAGCAGCGGAAAGACAGGGGGTTATGAGACCCAGTACTTC
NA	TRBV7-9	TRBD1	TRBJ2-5	CASSFTGEPETQYF	TGTGCCAGCAGCTTTACAGGGGAGCCGGAGACCCAGTACTTC
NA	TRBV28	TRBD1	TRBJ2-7	CASSFHPGTVSYEQYF	TGTGCCAGCAGTTTCCACCCCGGGACAGTCTCCTACGAGCAGTACTTC
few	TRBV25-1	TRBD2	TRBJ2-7	CASSVAGGTYEQYF	TGTGCCAGCAGTGTAGCGGGGGGTACCTACGAGCAGTACTTC
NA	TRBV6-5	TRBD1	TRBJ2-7	CASSYGTGGEQYF	TGTGCCAGCAGCTACGGGACAGGGGGCGAGCAGTACTTC
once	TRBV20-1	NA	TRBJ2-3	CSVGRAQSTDTQYF	TGCAGTGTAGGGCGGGCGCAAAGCACAGATACGCAGTATTTT
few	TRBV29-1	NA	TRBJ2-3	CSAGARTDTQYF	TGCAGCGCCGGTGCTCGCACAGATACGCAGTATTTT
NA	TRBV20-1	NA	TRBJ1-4	CSATGVANEKLFF	TGCAGTGCTACCGGGGTAGCTAATGAAAAACTGTTTTTT